Presented here are 19 T cell receptor beta chains from one specimen sequenced in a study of blood T cell repertoires in COVID-19. TCRdb keeps only in-frame clones here, not all; method: immunoSEQ multiplex PCR. The data show over 200,000 clones, around 89% seen once. The sequencing sample was made of PBMCs or T cells enriched from blood (not recorded which). The receptors derive from a man between 25 and 39 years old who had been exposed to COVID-19.

J is TRBJ1-6 and V is TRBV3-1 (or the pseudogene TRBV3-2); 8 bases map to TRBD1. Unmatched junction bases numbered 6, after V lost 1 base and J lost 1 base. There are 18 residues in the CDR3. Germline V gene lookup returns CDR1 LGHDT and CDR2 YNNKEL (reference sequence). In nucleotides, the CDR3 is TGTGCCAGCAGCCAAGTGTGGGACAGGCAATCCTATAATTCACCCCTCCACTTT. As protein: CASSQVWDRQSYNSPLHF.

This clone was counted once. The chain has TRBV4-2 and TRBJ1-2, with a tentative D call TRBD1 (5 bases). Trimming pared 3 bases from V and 8 bases from J, leaving 25 bases between. This CDR3 has 17 residues. Germline assignment: CDR1 LGHNA and CDR2 YNFKEQ. CDR3 protein: CASSQEDLIQGSEGYTF. CDR3 nucleotides: TGTGCCAGCAGCCAGGAAGACCTAATCCAGGGTTCTGAAGGCTACACCTTC.

The chain is built from TRBV4-1 and TRBJ2-1, with 11 positions matching TRBD2. J lost 0 bases, V lost 7 bases, and 2 bases had no gene match. The germline V gene has CDR1 MGHRA and CDR2 YSYEKL. The CDR3 spans 15 residues. CDR3 amino acids: CASKLAGGSYNEQFF. As DNA, the CDR3 is TGCGCCAGCAAGCTAGCGGGGGGCTCCTACAATGAGCAGTTCTTC.

Only one count was recorded for this clone. The chain is built from TRBV19 and TRBJ2-1; 8 bases align to TRBD2. Germline V lookup: CDR1 LNHDA, CDR2 SQIVND (reference sequence). The CDR3 totals 15 residues. The junction had 12 bases not matched to a gene; V was cut back by 9 bases and J by 5 bases. CDR3 in amino acids: CASINPGLGNNEQFF. As DNA, the CDR3 is TGTGCCAGCATCAACCCGGGACTAGGTAACAATGAGCAGTTCTTC. The whole variable domain, remainder taken from reference TRBV19 and TRBJ2-1, is DGGITQSPKYLFRKEGQNVTLSCEQNLNHDAMYWYRQDPGQGLRLIYYSQIVNDFQKGDIAEGYSVSREKKESFPLTVTSAQKNPTAFYLCASINPGLGNNEQFFGPGTRLTVL.

This clone was detected only a few times. The V call is TRBV9, the J call TRBJ2-2, with D possibly matching TRBD2 (5 bases). The germline V and J ends were trimmed by 1 base and 3 bases, with 7 bases remaining between them. Germline values: CDR1 SGDLS, CDR2 YYNGEE. The CDR3 has 14 amino acids. This CDR3 is CASSVWGDTGELFF. The CDR3 DNA follows: TGTGCCAGCAGCGTATGGGGAGACACCGGGGAGCTGTTTTTT.

This clone occurred a few times. Different DNA sequences within this sample yield the same CDR3. J is TRBJ2-7 and V is TRBV2; D gene ambiguous. The CDR3 spans 13 residues. Trimming shortened V by 2 bases and J by 4 bases, and 9 bases separated the two germline ends. CDR1 and CDR2 (germline): SNHLY, FYNNEI. The CDR3 reads CASSETPDYEQYF. CDR3 DNA: TGTGCCAGCAGTGAAACCCCAGATTACGAGCAGTACTTC. The full variable domain, its missing parts supplied by reference TRBV2 and TRBJ2-7, is EPEVTQTPSHQVTQMGQEVILRCVPISNHLYFYWYRQILGQKVEFLVSFYNNEISEKSEIFDDQFSVERPDGSNFTLKIRSTKLEDSAMYFCASSETPDYEQYFGPGTRLTVT.

The chain's CDR3 is CASSQASGDNSPLHF. DNA of the CDR3: TGTGCCAGCAGCCAAGCGTCAGGGGATAATTCACCCCTCCACTTT. The chain uses TRBV14 and TRBJ1-6; a possible D gene is TRBD1 (6 bases). The V end was cut by 1 base, the J end by 5 bases, with 9 bases between. The CDR3 has 15 amino acids. Germline V gene lookup returns CDR1 SGHDN and CDR2 FVKESK.

CDR3 sequence: CASSVGTGREQYF. CDR3 bases: TGTGCCAGCAGCGTTGGGACAGGGCGCGAGCAGTACTTC. The V call is TRBV9, the J call TRBJ2-7; 9 bases map to TRBD1. The CDR3 has 13 residues. The germline gives CDR1 SGDLS, CDR2 YYNGEE. The ends lost 2 bases at V and 6 bases at J; junction bases unmatched: 3.

A note on this clone: Other DNA sequences in this specimen translate into the identical CDR3. The V gene is TRBV5-6, the J gene TRBJ1-5; 9 positions match TRBD1. Germline V gene data show CDR1 as SGHDT and CDR2 as YYEEEE. There are 14 residues in the CDR3. With V trimmed by 4 bases and J by 7 bases, 6 bases remained unmatched. Written as DNA, the CDR3 is TGTGCCAGCAGCAAGGACAGGGGAGGGCAGCCCCAGCATTTT. Amino acids: CASSKDRGGQPQHF.

CDR3 coding DNA: TGTGCCAGCACCGACAGGGACAGGCGGAATGAAAAACTGTTTTTT. Translated: CASTDRDRRNEKLFF. The gene calls are TRBV2 and TRBJ1-4; 8 bases are a match to TRBD1. Germline V CDR1 and CDR2: SNHLY, FYNNEI. The CDR3 sequence is 15 residues long. The V and J ends lost 7 bases and 5 bases, in that order; junction bases with no gene match: 9.

This chain links TRBV2 with TRBJ2-7; 10 bases fit TRBD1. V trimming: 6 bases; J trimming: 5 bases; junction bases outside the gene matches: 10. There are 15 residues in the CDR3. Germline values: CDR1 SNHLY, CDR2 FYNNEI. Here the CDR3 DNA reads TGTGCCAGCAGGGGTACCGGGACAGGGGCCCACGAGCAGTACTTC. As protein: CASRGTGTGAHEQYF.

V is TRBV7-9 and J is TRBJ2-7, with D unresolved. The CDR3 sequence is 12 residues long. Germline V gene lookup returns CDR1 SEHNR and CDR2 FQNEAQ (reference sequence). Trimming cost V 2 bases and J 5 bases, with 7 bases left between them. CDR3 residues: CASSLSMDEQYF. The CDR3 DNA reads as TGTGCCAGCAGCTTAAGCATGGACGAGCAGTACTTC.

The rearrangement links TRBV4-2 to TRBJ2-5; 10 nucleotides align to TRBD2. Germline CDR1 LGHNA, CDR2 YNFKEQ. V lost 0 bases, J lost 7 bases, and 11 bases stayed unmatched. The CDR3 length is 17 residues. CDR3 amino acids: CASSQDLSAGGQPTQYF. CDR3 in DNA: TGTGCCAGCAGCCAAGATCTCTCAGCGGGGGGGCAGCCGACCCAGTACTTC.

The rearrangement links TRBV6-4 to TRBJ2-1; D is perhaps TRBD2 (7 bases). Trimming removed 6 bases from V and 5 bases from J, with 20 bases in between. Germline CDR1 reads MRHNA; CDR2 reads SNTAGT. CDR3 length equals 16 residues. The CDR3 nucleotides read TGTGCCAGCAGAGCCACTAGGGCGGGGGCCGACAATGAGCAGTTCTTC. It is translated as CASRATRAGADNEQFF.

This chain uses TRBV5-1 with TRBJ1-2, with D possibly matching TRBD1 (5 bases). Germline-derived CDR1 and CDR2 are SGHRS and YFSETQ. The ends were cut back, 4 bases at V and 0 bases at J, with 16 bases in the middle. The CDR3 runs to 16 residues. The CDR3 sequence is CASSPGHVTSNYGYTF. The CDR3 nucleotides are TGCGCCAGCAGCCCCGGACACGTAACTTCTAACTATGGCTACACCTTC. Full variable domain (missing parts from reference TRBV5-1 and TRBJ1-2): KAGVTQTPRYLIKTRGQQVTLSCSPISGHRSVSWYQQTPGQGLQFLFEYFSETQRNKGNFPGRFSGRQFSNSRSEMNVSTLELGDSALYLCASSPGHVTSNYGYTFGSGTRLTVV.

CDR3: CASSDRGQYGYTF. The CDR3 coding sequence is TGTGCCAGCAGTGATAGGGGACAGTATGGCTACACCTTC. The chain is built from TRBV6-1 and TRBJ1-2, with 7 bases aligning to TRBD1. The CDR3 extends over 13 amino acids. V lost 3 bases, J lost 5 bases, and 3 bases stayed unmatched. From germline, CDR1 is MNHNS and CDR2 SASEGT.

The chain combines TRBV7-3 with TRBJ2-1, with 12 bases that match TRBD1. The CDR3 totals 19 residues. In germline, CDR1 is SGHTA, CDR2 FQGTGA. Losses at the gene ends were 1 base for V and 1 base for J; bases not matched to a gene: 8. The CDR3 coding sequence is TGTGCCAGCAGCTTAAGGGGGACAGGGGGCCGGACTTCCTACAATGAGCAGTTCTTC. This gives the protein CASSLRGTGGRTSYNEQFF.

The gene calls are TRBV7-2 and TRBJ1-2; the D is unclear. The CDR3 sequence is 14 residues long. Germline CDR1 SGHTA, CDR2 FQGNSA. The germline V and J ends were trimmed by 4 bases and 2 bases, with 11 bases remaining between them. The CDR3 DNA reads as TGTGCCAGCAGCTCCTCACCAGTGAACTATGGCTACACCTTC. Residues: CASSSSPVNYGYTF.

This sequence joins TRBV3-1 (or the pseudogene TRBV3-2) and TRBJ1-4; D remains unclear. The germline gives CDR1 LGHDT, CDR2 YNNKEL (reference sequence). Trimming took off 2 bases at V and 0 bases at J, with 10 bases between the two ends. The CDR3 sequence is 16 residues long. CDR3 coding DNA: TGTGCCAGCAGCCAATTTTTGACTGCAACTAATGAAAAACTGTTTTTT. Protein sequence: CASSQFLTATNEKLFF.